Below, 30 T cell receptor beta chains from the same sample are listed, as sequenced in a study of CD8+CD57+ T cells in acquired aplastic anemia. TCR beta VDJ combinations and CDR3 sequences were profiled from genomic DNA. From the reads, TCRdb called clonotypes with MiXCR, one entry per CDR3 protein. The sample has about 180,000 distinct CDR3 sequences; nearly 50% are singletons. The patients chosen for sequencing had shown expansion of CD8+CD57+ cells (detected by flow cytometry). The sequenced sample consisted of sorted CD4+, CD8+, or CD8+CD57+ T cells (not recorded which) from PBMCs. These receptors originate from a human donor with aplastic anemia.

The CDR3 region is CASSLRTGVSDTQYF. The CDR3 DNA sequence: TGTGCCAGCAGCTTACGGACAGGGGTGTCAGATACGCAGTATTTT. The rearrangement links TRBV11-1 to TRBJ2-3; 9 positions match TRBD1. CDR1 is SGHAT and CDR2 is FQDESV in the germline V gene (reference sequence). This CDR3 has 15 residues. Trimming cost V 2 bases and J 4 bases; bases outside gene matches: 4. The variable domain in full, completed from reference TRBV11-1 and TRBJ2-3, reads EAEVAQSPRYKITEKSQAVAFWCDPISGHATLYWYRQILGQGPELLVQFQDESVVDDSQLPKDRFSAERLKGVDSTLKIQPAELGDSAMYLCASSLRTGVSDTQYFGPGTRLTVL.

The rearrangement links TRBV19 to TRBJ2-7; D uncertain. The CDR3 loop spans 15 amino acids. Germline-derived CDR1 and CDR2 are LNHDA and SQIVND (reference sequence). V lost 1 base, J lost 1 base, and 11 bases lay in between. CDR3 loop: CASSIVGGPSYEQYF. The CDR3 coding sequence is TGTGCCAGTAGTATAGTGGGCGGCCCATCCTACGAGCAGTACTTC. The full variable domain, with the rest looked up from reference TRBV19 and TRBJ2-7, is DGGITQSPKYLFRKEGQNVTLSCEQNLNHDAMYWYRQDPGQGLRLIYYSQIVNDFQKGDIAEGYSVSREKKESFPLTVTSAQKNPTAFYLCASSIVGGPSYEQYFGPGTRLTVT.

The chain uses TRBV2 and TRBJ2-3; 10 nucleotides align to TRBD1. V shed 6 bases, J shed 2 bases, and the junction held 5 bases outside the gene matches. The CDR3 extends over 15 amino acids. Germline CDR1 SNHLY, CDR2 FYNNEI. CDR3 bases: TGTGCCAGCAGCCCGACAGGGGGCCACACAGATACGCAGTATTTT. Residues: CASSPTGGHTDTQYF.

This clonotype was observed many times. The genes are TRBV10-3 and TRBJ2-4, with D uncertain. Trimming left V 3 bases short and J 7 bases short, with 13 bases between. The CDR3 spans 14 residues. Germline CDR1 reads ENHRY; CDR2 reads SYGVKD. The CDR3 sequence: CAISDKGFDNIQYF. CDR3 coding DNA: TGTGCCATCAGTGATAAGGGCTTCGACAACATTCAGTACTTC.

The chain recombines TRBV15 with TRBJ1-1; tentative D call: TRBD1 (6 bases). The germline V and J ends were trimmed by 3 bases and 0 bases, with 11 bases remaining between them. CDR3 length: 15 amino acids. CDR1 is LNHNV and CDR2 is YYDKDF in the germline V gene (reference sequence). CDR3 nucleotide sequence: TGTGCCACCAGCAGTCAGACAGGCCTGAACACTGAAGCTTTCTTT. Its protein product is CATSSQTGLNTEAFF.

Points on this clonotype: An end of the junction does not agree with germline; a read error may underlie this. This chain joins TRBV5-3 and TRBJ2-3; no clear D. TRBV5-3 belongs to the ORF category, with a function that is uncertain. The CDR3 loop spans 12 amino acids. CDR3 DNA: TGTGCCAGCAGCTTCGCCACAGATACGCAGTATTTT. The encoded protein is CASSFATDTQYF.

This chain joins TRBV6-5 and TRBJ1-3; D uncertain. The V gene lost 6 bases and the J gene lost 8 bases, with 8 bases spanning the gap. This CDR3 is 11 amino acids long. Germline CDR1 and CDR2: MNHEY and SVGAGI. The CDR3 sequence: CASRVKDTIYF. The CDR3 DNA follows: TGTGCCAGCAGGGTTAAGGACACCATATATTTT.

The chain recombines TRBV29-1 with TRBJ2-7; 9 bases line up with TRBD1. Trimming took 6 bases from V and 0 from J; bases not matched to a gene: 15. The CDR3 has 17 amino acids. Germline V gives CDR1 SQVTM, CDR2 ANQGSEA. The CDR3 loop reads CSVDPGQGGVSSYEQYF. The CDR3 region has the DNA TGCAGCGTCGACCCGGGACAGGGAGGCGTAAGCTCCTACGAGCAGTACTTC.

This sequence joins TRBV25-1 and TRBJ2-7; no reliable D call. Trimming shortened V by 1 base and J by 3 bases, and 10 bases separated the two germline ends. CDR1 is MGHDK, CDR2 SYGVNS, per germline. The CDR3 consists of 14 residues. The CDR3: CASSEFGSLYEQYF. The CDR3 DNA reads as TGTGCCAGCAGTGAATTTGGCAGTCTCTACGAGCAGTACTTC.

The chain employs TRBV2 and TRBJ2-2; 7 nucleotides match TRBD1. V lost 11 bases, J lost 6 bases, and 12 bases stayed unmatched. Germline V gene data show CDR1 as SNHLY and CDR2 as FYNNEI. The CDR3 is 14 amino acids. The CDR3 region has the DNA TGTGCCGGGGGCTACAGGGGATGGGCCGGGGAGCTGTTTTTT. Translated: CAGGYRGWAGELFF.

V usage is TRBV20-1 and J usage is TRBJ1-6; tentatively, D is TRBD1 (5 bases). With 3 bases removed from V and 0 bases from J, the gap between germline ends came to 9 bases. Germline assignment: CDR1 DFQATT and CDR2 SNEGSKA (reference sequence). CDR3 length equals 15 residues. CDR3 DNA sequence: TGCAGTGCTAGGCGACAGAGCTCCTATAATTCACCCCTCCACTTT. Translating it yields CSARRQSSYNSPLHF.

The chain is built from TRBV20-1 and TRBJ2-7; 7 bases fit TRBD2. V lost 3 bases to trimming and J lost 4 bases; unmatched junction nucleotides: 9. In germline, CDR1 is DFQATT, CDR2 SNEGSKA (reference sequence). CDR3 length equals 14 residues. The CDR3 protein is CSARRSGGAYEQYF. The CDR3 nucleotides read TGCAGTGCTAGGAGGTCGGGGGGTGCTTACGAGCAGTACTTC.

V is TRBV7-9 and J is TRBJ2-6; D gene ambiguous. Trimming took off 5 bases at V and 2 bases at J, with 10 bases between the two ends. The length of the CDR3 is 15 residues. The germline gives CDR1 SEHNR, CDR2 FQNEAQ (reference sequence). The CDR3 DNA is TGTGCCAGCAGCCCCGAGCGAACTGGGGCCAACGTCCTGACTTTC. This codes for CASSPERTGANVLTF. The full variable domain, its missing parts supplied by reference TRBV7-9 and TRBJ2-6, is DTGVSQNPRHKITKRGQNVTFRCDPISEHNRLYWYRQTLGQGPEFLTYFQNEAQLEKSRLLSDRFSAERPKGSFSTLEIQRTEQGDSAMYLCASSPERTGANVLTFGAGSRLTVL.

To note about this clonotype: This CDR3 is missing its conserved last phenylalanine or tryptophan, likely due to a read error. The rearrangement links TRBV5-6 to TRBJ2-5; TRBD1 matches at 11 bases. With 3 bases clipped from V and 5 bases from J, the junction kept 12 bases outside the gene matches. CDR3 length equals 17 residues. Germline V gene sequence: CDR1 SGHDT, CDR2 YYEEEE. CDR3 DNA sequence: TGTGCCAGCAGCTGTCCCGGGACAGGGGGGTCCGTCGAGACCCAGTACCTC. Translated, it gives CASSCPGTGGSVETQYL.

The sample holds a few counts of this clonotype. The genes are TRBV29-1 and TRBJ1-2; no firm D call. The ends were cut back, 6 bases at V and 2 bases at J, with 13 bases in the middle. Germline CDR1 SQVTM, CDR2 ANQGSEA. The CDR3 extends over 13 amino acids. The CDR3 region is CSVQQTTNYGYTF. The CDR3, as DNA: TGCAGCGTCCAACAGACAACGAACTATGGCTACACCTTC.

This clonotype showed up many times. The V gene is TRBV7-9, the J gene TRBJ1-4; TRBD1 aligns across 7 bases. V lost 7 bases, J lost 6 bases, and 8 bases stayed unmatched. This CDR3 has 14 amino acids. Germline V gene data show CDR1 as SEHNR and CDR2 as FQNEAQ (reference sequence). Here the CDR3 DNA reads TGTGCCAGCACCCCGACAGGGTCTTATGAAAAACTGTTTTTT. It specifies CASTPTGSYEKLFF.

This clonotype was seen a few times. The chain joins TRBV4-2 to TRBJ1-1; D remains unclear. Germline assignment: CDR1 LGHNA and CDR2 YNFKEQ. V was pared by 1 base and J by 3 bases, with 9 bases between. The CDR3 is made up of 14 amino acids. The CDR3 loop is CASSQVGPDTEAFF. CDR3 nucleotide sequence: TGTGCCAGCAGCCAAGTTGGACCGGACACTGAAGCTTTCTTT.

This clonotype was counted ten times or more. The chain is built from TRBV20-1 and TRBJ2-1, with TRBD2 identical over 12 bases. This CDR3 has 13 amino acids. Germline V gives CDR1 DFQATT, CDR2 SNEGSKA (reference sequence). V was clipped by 6 bases and J by 4 bases; unmatched bases: 1. The CDR3 coding sequence is TGCAGTGCGGGGACTAGCGGGTACAATGAGCAGTTCTTC. Protein: CSAGTSGYNEQFF.

The chain carries TRBV24-1 and TRBJ2-2, with TRBD2 matching 9 bases. Germline CDR1 reads KGHDR; CDR2 reads SFDVKD. V lost 11 bases, J lost 4 bases, and 10 bases stayed unmatched. The CDR3 extends over 15 amino acids. The CDR3 region is CASSPRTSATGELFF. In DNA form, the CDR3 reads TGTGCCAGCTCACCAAGGACTAGCGCCACCGGGGAGCTGTTTTTT.

Concerning this clonotype: Germline and junction disagree at one end, which may indicate a read error. This chain uses TRBV11-2 with TRBJ1-1, with TRBD1 matching over 7 bases. CDR1 and CDR2 (germline): SGHAT, FQNNGV. The CDR3 runs to 13 residues. CDR3 residues: CASNPDRNTDAFF. DNA for the CDR3: TGTGCCAGCAACCCGGACAGGAACACTGACGCTTTCTTT.

This chain uses TRBV29-1 with TRBJ2-7, with D perhaps given as TRBD1 or TRBD2 (5 bases each). The CDR3 extends over 13 amino acids. Per germline, CDR1 SQVTM and CDR2 ANQGSEA. Trimming left V 8 bases short and J 1 base short, with 15 bases between. CDR3 in DNA: TGCAGCTTGTCGGGGACGGATTCCTACGAGCAGTACTTC. Translated: CSLSGTDSYEQYF.

The table lists this clonotype with many counts. This chain connects TRBV5-6 to TRBJ1-2; 7 bases map to TRBD1. Germline V gene lookup returns CDR1 SGHDT and CDR2 YYEEEE. V gave up 2 bases and J gave up 3 bases; unmatched junction bases: 4. The CDR3 is 14 residues long. CDR3: CASSFRDRDYGYTF. The CDR3 DNA follows: TGTGCCAGCAGCTTCCGGGACAGAGACTATGGCTACACCTTC.

In nucleotides, the CDR3 is TGTGCCAGCAGCTTTGGGAACACCGGGGAGCTGTTTTTT. The encoded protein is CASSFGNTGELFF. The V gene is TRBV7-2, the J gene TRBJ2-2, with no clear D. This CDR3 region has 13 residues. V lost 3 bases to trimming and J lost 1 base, with 3 bases between them. The germline V gene encodes CDR1 SGHTA and CDR2 FQGNSA.

This chain joins TRBV2 and TRBJ1-4, with D tentatively TRBD1 (6 bases). CDR1 and CDR2 from the germline V gene are SNHLY and FYNNEI. This CDR3 is built from 15 residues. Trimming took off 8 bases at V and 5 bases at J, with 18 bases between the two ends. In DNA, the CDR3 is TGTGCCAGCTGTATTGCAGGGGCCTCCAATGAAAAACTGTTTTTT. Amino acid sequence: CASCIAGASNEKLFF.

This chain joins TRBV19 and TRBJ2-3, with 7 bases matching TRBD1. This CDR3 is 13 amino acids long. CDR1 LNHDA and CDR2 SQIVND come from the germline V gene (reference sequence). V was pared by 10 bases and J by 2 bases, with 6 bases of the junction left unmatched. In DNA, the CDR3 is TGTGCCACCACGGGACAGTACACAGATACGCAGTATTTT. It yields the protein CATTGQYTDTQYF.

In its sample, this clonotype was seen once. The chain carries TRBV7-2 and TRBJ2-2; 9 bases are shared with TRBD2. Trimming took 3 bases from V and 4 from J; bases not matched to a gene: 3. The CDR3 totals 15 residues. The germline CDR1 and CDR2 sequences are SGHTA and FQGNSA. Here the CDR3 DNA reads TGTGCCAGCAGCTTGGGACTAGCTTTCACCGGGGAGCTGTTTTTT. Its translation is CASSLGLAFTGELFF.

The rearrangement joins TRBV6-2 or TRBV6-3 to TRBJ2-1; the match to TRBD2 covers 15 bases. The CDR3 covers 16 residues. Looked up from germline, CDR1 is MNHEY and CDR2 is SVGEGT. V lost 1 base and J lost 6; bases outside the gene matches: 1. CDR3 protein: CASSYWTSGGGNEQFF. Here the CDR3 DNA reads TGTGCCAGCAGTTACTGGACTAGCGGGGGGGGCAATGAGCAGTTCTTC.

Many counts were recorded for this clonotype. The chain carries TRBV7-2 and TRBJ1-2, with D tentatively TRBD1 (6 bases). CDR3 length: 14 amino acids. From germline, CDR1 is SGHTA and CDR2 FQGNSA. Trimming shortened V by 0 bases and J by 6 bases, and 11 bases separated the two germline ends. The CDR3 DNA sequence: TGTGCCAGCAGCTTAGCGCGGCAGGGGAATGGCTACACCTTC. Protein: CASSLARQGNGYTF.

This clonotype was seen ten or more times. The genes are TRBV25-1 and TRBJ1-4; D is perhaps TRBD1 (6 bases). This CDR3 has 15 residues. The germline gives CDR1 MGHDK, CDR2 SYGVNS. Trimming left V 5 bases short and J 5 bases short, with 15 bases between. CDR3 DNA: TGTGCCAGCAGTTACCGAGGGGGTAGGAATGAAAAACTGTTTTTT. Its translation: CASSYRGGRNEKLFF.

This rearrangement joins TRBV5-8 to TRBJ1-1; 7 bases line up with TRBD1. The CDR3 extends over 14 amino acids. Trimming at V came to 3 bases and at J to 1 base, leaving 3 bases not matched to a gene. CDR1 is SGHTS, CDR2 YDEGEE, per germline. The CDR3 sequence: CASSSRTGNTEAFF. Written as DNA, the CDR3 is TGTGCCAGCAGCTCGCGGACAGGGAACACTGAAGCTTTCTTT.